A selection of T cell receptor beta chains follows, all from one sample in a study of cytomegalovirus exposure and HLA in healthy donors. Produced via immunoSEQ multiplex PCR; TCRdb's table is partial and in-frame only. The table lists fewer than 180,000 clones, around 74% of them singletons. Sample: PBMCs. These receptors originate from a man in his fifties in good health and CMV-seropositive. The CDR3 runs from the conserved cysteine through the conserved F or W. D genes are given only for firm matches. Where a row states a size, it is once, few, many or the class of an expanded clone; other rows omit it.

V: TRBV7-9; D: TRBD2; J: TRBJ2-3; size: NA; DNA: TGTGCCAGCAGCCGGACTAGCGGGAGTGCAGATACGCAGTATTTT; CDR3: CASSRTSGSADTQYF
V: TRBV7-8; D: NA; J: TRBJ2-7; size: NA; DNA: TGTGCCAGCAGCTTATTAAGGGGTTACGAGCAGTACTTC; CDR3: CASSLLRGYEQYF
V: TRBV15; D: NA; J: TRBJ1-5; size: NA; DNA: TGTGCCACCAGCACCCGGAATCAGCCCCAGCATTTT; CDR3: CATSTRNQPQHF
V: TRBV28; D: TRBD2; J: TRBJ2-7; size: NA; DNA: TGTGCCAGCAGTACCTCGGGGGGGGCGATAAACGAGCAGTACTTC; CDR3: CASSTSGGAINEQYF
V: TRBV13; D: NA; J: TRBJ1-2; size: NA; DNA: TGTGCCAGCAGCGAACACTTTAAAGAGACGGGGTTCTATGGCTACACCTTC; CDR3: CASSEHFKETGFYGYTF
V: TRBV2; D: NA; J: TRBJ1-6; size: NA; DNA: TGTGCCAGCAGTTCCGGGACATATAATTCACCCCTCCACTTT; CDR3: CASSSGTYNSPLHF
V: TRBV7-3; D: NA; J: TRBJ2-2; size: NA; DNA: TGTGCCAGCAGCCTGGACAGGAACACCGGGGAGCTGTTTTTT; CDR3: CASSLDRNTGELFF
V: TRBV28; D: TRBD1; J: TRBJ1-6; size: NA; DNA: TGTGCCAGCAGAGCCTACCTACAGGGGGCTGGTTCACCCCTCCACTTT; CDR3: CASRAYLQGAGSPLHF
V: TRBV27; D: NA; J: TRBJ1-5; size: NA; DNA: TGTGCCAGCAGTTTGCGCGGGGCGGGTGGCAATCAGCCCCAGCATTTT; CDR3: CASSLRGAGGNQPQHF
V: TRBV7-9; D: NA; J: TRBJ1-5; size: once; DNA: TGTGCCAGCAGCTTAGGGGGGGAGTTATCTCAGCCCCAGCATTTT; CDR3: CASSLGGELSQPQHF
V: TRBV6-1; D: TRBD2; J: TRBJ2-2; size: NA; DNA: TGTGCCGGGACTAGCGGGAGGACGAACACCGGGGAGCTGTTTTTT; CDR3: CAGTSGRTNTGELFF
V: TRBV5-1; D: NA; J: TRBJ1-1; size: NA; DNA: TGCGCCAGCAGCAACACGTACACTGAAGCTTTCTTT; CDR3: CASSNTYTEAFF
V: TRBV19; D: NA; J: TRBJ1-1; size: NA; DNA: TGTGCCAGTAGTACAGGGTATGTGAACACTGAAGCTTTCTTT; CDR3: CASSTGYVNTEAFF
V: TRBV14; D: NA; J: TRBJ2-7; size: few; DNA: TGTGCCAGCAGCCCTCTCAGGGGCGGCTCGGGTGAGCAGTACTTC; CDR3: CASSPLRGGSGEQYF
V: TRBV5-6; D: NA; J: TRBJ1-5; size: few; DNA: TGTGCCAGCAGCTCCTGGCGGGGGTTGGATCAGCCCCAGCATTTT; CDR3: CASSSWRGLDQPQHF
V: TRBV7-9; D: TRBD1; J: TRBJ1-4; size: few; DNA: TGTGCCAGCAGCCCGACAGGGGGGAATGAAAAACTGTTTTTT; CDR3: CASSPTGGNEKLFF
V: TRBV7-9; D: NA; J: TRBJ2-3; size: NA; DNA: TGTTCCAGCAGCTTAGCTAGATTAAGCACAGATACGCAGTATTTT; CDR3: CSSSLARLSTDTQYF
V: TRBV5-6; D: NA; J: TRBJ2-7; size: NA; DNA: TGTGCCAGCAGCGCCTTGGGGGGAGTTGGCCACGAGCAGTACTTC; CDR3: CASSALGGVGHEQYF
V: TRBV5-4; D: TRBD1; J: TRBJ2-7; size: NA; DNA: TGTGCCAGCAGCTTGGAGACAGGGATGTCGTACTTC; CDR3: CASSLETGMSYF
V: TRBV9; D: TRBD1; J: TRBJ1-6; size: NA; DNA: TGTGCCAGCAGCGTAGGGACAGGGTCCCAGGGTCCCCTCCACTTT; CDR3: CASSVGTGSQGPLHF
V: TRBV11-2; D: TRBD1; J: TRBJ2-5; size: NA; DNA: TGTGCCAGCAGCTCTACAGGGGCGGAGACCCAGTACTTC; CDR3: CASSSTGAETQYF
V: TRBV6-5; D: TRBD2; J: TRBJ2-5; size: NA; DNA: TGTGCCAGCAGGCAAACTAGCGGCCAAGAGACCCAGTACTTC; CDR3: CASRQTSGQETQYF
V: TRBV12-2; D: NA; J: TRBJ2-3; size: NA; DNA: TGTGCAAGTCGCTTAGAAGTATTCCGTGCGGATACGCAGTATTTT; CDR3: CASRLEVFRADTQYF
V: TRBV27; D: TRBD1; J: TRBJ1-1; size: NA; DNA: TGTGCCAGCAGTCCGACAGGGGGCCTCGTCACTGAAGCTTTCTTT; CDR3: CASSPTGGLVTEAFF